The rows below give T cell receptor beta chains drawn from one sample of a study of blood T cell repertoires in COVID-19. Clones were read by immunoSEQ multiplex PCR, and TCRdb kept only the in-frame ones, dropping some. The table records roughly 80,000 clones, 80% to 90% of them present only once. Sequencing was done on a sample of peripheral blood. All receptors come from a woman of 80 years or more with acute or convalescent COVID-19. CDR3s include the opening cysteine and the closing phenylalanine or tryptophan.

>TRBV6-5
CASSSEINEKLFF
>TRBV6-2/TRBV6-3
CASSPFDTGGDEQYF
>TRBV9
CASSVEPHGREKLFF
>TRBV19
CASRGLAGLNEQFF
>TRBV7-6
CASSLEPRGLSGYTF
>TRBV5-4
CASSRGGPSSYNEQFF
>TRBV11-2
CASTSRGPKETQYF
>TRBV5-1
CASSSQTGIGNTIYF
>TRBV19
CASSIKGQGAYEQYF
>TRBV2
CASSESYYGYTF
>TRBV27
CASSLRGYQPQHF
>TRBV5-8
CASSPPRQHF
>TRBV5-1
CASSLTADQPQHF
>TRBV3-1/TRBV3-2
CASRQGSASYGYTF
>TRBV7-2
CASSFGQAYNEQFF
>TRBV19
CASSGGAGAFF
>TRBV5-1
CASTWLAGVSGELFF
>TRBV7-2
CASSLGGGRLGKNIQYF
>TRBV18
CASAPGQGMSYEQYF
>TRBV6-5
CASSRQVLTEAFF
>TRBV30
CAWVRGGNYGYTF
>TRBV29-1
CSVPGRATNTEAFF
>TRBV28
CASSLGTGGSQPQHF
>TRBV5-1
CASSLYVAGSSYNEQFF
>TRBV5-8
CASSLGTFRQGVNEQYF
>TRBV3-1/TRBV3-2
CASSQGAFGSPLYF